This T cell receptor beta chain came from a study of T cells after yellow fever vaccination. The study's findings and limits: Clones from primary vaccination mostly reappeared after the booster (approximately 95% CD4, approximately 91% CD8). Abundant bulk-population clonotypes could contaminate the FACS-sorted repertoires. Clonotypes shared by both compartments, CD4 and CD8, made up a small share.

V lost 3 bases to trimming and J lost 2 bases, with 6 bases between them. The CDR3 is 13 amino acids. The germline CDR1 and CDR2 sequences are KGHDR and SFDVKD. This clonotype was picked up many times. As yet, its antigen is unknown. The 5'RACE template-switching step produced TCR cDNA and added a universal primer site and UMIs. TCRdb re-called the 5' RACE reads with MiXCR, one entry per CDR3 protein. The sample holds 200,000 to 300,000 distinct CDR3 sequences, around 3.5% seen once. The input for sequencing was PBMCs, taken 15 days after the yellow fever booster vaccination. This chain joins TRBV24-1 and TRBJ1-1, with unresolved D. The clonotype comes from a man in his late teens or twenties who received the YFV17D yellow fever vaccine. Here the CDR3 reads CATSDGPNTEAFF. The DNA for the CDR3 is TGTGCCACCAGTGATGGACCTAACACTGAAGCTTTCTTT.